This TCR beta chain comes out of a study of shared clonotypes between healthy human individuals. Notes on the study in general: Relative to clonotypes present in all four donors, those not shared had lower generation probabilities.

Recent acute infections and vaccinations were absent in the healthy HIV-negative adult donors. CDR1 is LNHDA, CDR2 SQIVND, per germline (reference sequence). V gave up 5 bases and J gave up 4 bases; unmatched junction bases: 10. This CDR3 contains 15 residues. The repertoire was sequenced with immunoSEQ multiplex PCR; TCRdb's copy has only in-frame clones and lacks some. The sample consists of nearly 750,000 clones, 72% of them appearing once. Concerning this clone: Its antigen is not known.

The sequence was obtained from a woman aged 30 to 39 in good health. This rearrangement joins TRBV19 to TRBJ1-2; 7 nucleotides agree with TRBD1. The sequenced material came from memory CD4+ T cells sorted from blood. As for subset: CD45RA-negative fraction. CDR3 bases: TGTGCCAGTAGTCCATGGGACAGCCTCCTCTATGGCTACACCTTC. This encodes CASSPWDSLLYGYTF.